Each of the 14 T cell receptor beta chains below was sequenced from the same sample in a study of ipilimumab plus nivolumab after autologous stem cell transplantation (dated by TCRdb to about 2021). Preparation of the library involved the immunoSEQ multiplex PCR assay. Entries here come from immuneACCESS through TCRdb and include only in-frame sequences with V and J called. Some clones fail to appear in such tables; in the studies checked, an unresolved V gene covers under half of the shortfall, and the cause of the remainder is unknown. The sample contains some 41,000 clones, about 91% of them found a single time. The top ten hold under 1% of the sample. The specimen comprised PBMCs, sampled in a trial of ipilimumab plus nivolumab as post-transplant consolidation. The receptor set was obtained from a male donor with multiple myeloma.

The V gene is TRBV5-6, the J gene TRBJ2-7; D gene ambiguous. Per the germline V gene, CDR1 is SGHDT and CDR2 is YYEEEE. Trimming took off 0 bases at V and 1 base at J, with 8 bases between the two ends. This CDR3 contains 14 residues. The chain's CDR3 is CASSLERGSYEQYF. The CDR3 nucleotides are TGTGCCAGCAGCTTGGAAAGAGGTTCCTACGAGCAGTACTTC.

The V gene is TRBV18, the J gene TRBJ2-5; 8 nucleotides agree with TRBD2. The CDR3 spans 14 residues. Germline V lookup: CDR1 KGHSH, CDR2 LQKENI. Trimming cost V 3 bases and J 5 bases; bases outside gene matches: 5. The CDR3 here is CASSPSAGVETQYF. For the CDR3, the DNA is TGTGCCAGCTCACCTTCAGCGGGGGTGGAGACCCAGTACTTC.

The chain carries TRBV4-3 and TRBJ2-3; a possible D gene is TRBD2 (6 bases). V was trimmed by 3 bases and J by 1 base, leaving 20 bases between them. The CDR3 runs to 18 residues. Germline V CDR1 and CDR2: LGHNA, YSLEER. CDR3 sequence reads: CASSHGRTGGIGTDTQYF. The CDR3 region has the DNA TGCGCCAGCAGCCATGGCCGTACAGGCGGGATTGGCACAGATACGCAGTATTTT.

The sample holds one count of this clone. The V and J genes are TRBV5-8 and TRBJ2-7, with a tentative D call TRBD1 (6 bases). Germline V lookup: CDR1 SGHTS, CDR2 YDEGEE. The length of the CDR3 is 14 residues. V lost 1 base and J lost 2, with 10 bases in between. The CDR3 DNA reads as TGTGCCAGCAGCTTGACAGGGCAGACCTACGAGCAGTACTTC. Amino acid sequence: CASSLTGQTYEQYF.

The gene calls are TRBV9 and TRBJ2-5, with TRBD2 matching over 10 bases. V lost 0 bases to trimming and J lost 2 bases; unmatched junction nucleotides: 7. The CDR3 covers 17 residues. Germline V CDR1 and CDR2: SGDLS, YYNGEE. The CDR3 spells CASSVGLAGDNQETQYF. DNA for the CDR3: TGTGCCAGCAGCGTAGGGCTAGCGGGGGACAATCAAGAGACCCAGTACTTC. Full variable domain (outside the CDR3, taken from reference TRBV9 and TRBJ2-5): DSGVTQTPKHLITATGQRVTLRCSPRSGDLSVYWYQQSLDQGLQFLIQYYNGEERAKGNILERFSAQQFPDLHSELNLSSLELGDSALYFCASSVGLAGDNQETQYFGPGTRLLVL.

The chain joins TRBV11-1 to TRBJ1-4; the D gene is possibly TRBD1 (5 bases). Deletions cut 4 bases from V and 2 bases from J, with 11 bases between. CDR1 and CDR2 from the germline V gene are SGHAT and FQDESV (reference sequence). CDR3 size: 15 residues. This CDR3 reads CASSSGRLTNEKLFF. The CDR3 bases are TGTGCCAGCAGCTCGGGACGGTTGACTAATGAAAAACTGTTTTTT.

This sequence joins TRBV27 and TRBJ2-1; 10 nucleotides align to TRBD2. Germline V gene lookup returns CDR1 MNHEY and CDR2 SMNVEV (reference sequence). Trimming at V came to 6 bases and at J to 4 bases, leaving 9 bases not matched to a gene. CDR3 length equals 16 residues. CDR3 bases: TGTGCCAGCAGAAATAGCGGGGGGCCTGTTTACAATGAGCAGTTCTTC. Translated, it gives CASRNSGGPVYNEQFF.

The chain carries TRBV7-3 and TRBJ2-1, with D maybe TRBD2 (6 bases). The CDR3 loop spans 14 amino acids. Germline CDR1 and CDR2: SGHTA and FQGTGA. V shed 1 base and J shed 8 bases, with 12 bases lying between them. In DNA, the CDR3 is TGTGCCAGCAGCTTAAAGGGCGGGGCCGATGAGCAGTTCTTC. Translating it yields CASSLKGGADEQFF.

The gene calls are TRBV7-9 and TRBJ2-1; TRBD1 might be the D (7 bases). Germline CDR1 and CDR2: SEHNR and FQNEAQ (reference sequence). V shed 5 bases and J shed 7 bases, with 18 bases lying between them. The CDR3 spans 15 residues. The CDR3 spells CASSPSWPGGNEQFF. The CDR3 DNA sequence: TGTGCCAGCAGCCCCTCTTGGCCAGGGGGGAATGAGCAGTTCTTC.

This clone occurred a few times. The chain carries TRBV7-9 and TRBJ1-4, with D possibly matching TRBD1 (5 bases). This CDR3 has 14 amino acids. Germline V gene lookup returns CDR1 SEHNR and CDR2 FQNEAQ (reference sequence). V was clipped by 5 bases and J by 0 bases, with 7 bases between them. CDR3 residues: CASSQGATNEKLFF. CDR3 DNA: TGTGCCAGCAGCCAGGGAGCAACTAATGAAAAACTGTTTTTT.

The CDR3 reads CATSRGGVADTQYF. The CDR3 coding sequence is TGTGCCACCAGCAGAGGGGGAGTGGCAGATACGCAGTATTTT. This sequence joins TRBV15 and TRBJ2-3, with D maybe TRBD2 (5 bases). CDR1 and CDR2 from the germline V gene are LNHNV and YYDKDF (reference sequence). This CDR3 has 14 amino acids. With 1 base removed from V and 4 bases from J, the gap between germline ends came to 9 bases.

A single count supports this clone. The chain has TRBV2 and TRBJ1-3; 8 bases line up with TRBD1. The CDR3 extends over 14 amino acids. Trimming took 5 bases from V and 3 from J; bases not matched to a gene: 3. Germline V gene sequence: CDR1 SNHLY, CDR2 FYNNEI. CDR3 region: CASSRGTGGNTIYF. CDR3 DNA sequence: TGTGCCAGCAGTCGGGGGACAGGTGGAAACACCATATATTTT. The full variable domain, with the rest looked up from reference TRBV2 and TRBJ1-3, is EPEVTQTPSHQVTQMGQEVILRCVPISNHLYFYWYRQILGQKVEFLVSFYNNEISEKSEIFDDQFSVERPDGSNFTLKIRSTKLEDSAMYFCASSRGTGGNTIYFGEGSWLTVV.

This chain uses TRBV16 with TRBJ2-7; 9 bases fit TRBD1. The CDR3 totals 16 residues. CDR1 is KGHSY, CDR2 FQNENV, per germline. Trimming took 1 base from V and 0 from J; bases not matched to a gene: 4. Here the CDR3 reads CASSQLMTGGSYEQYF. CDR3 DNA sequence: TGTGCCAGCAGCCAATTGATGACAGGGGGCTCCTACGAGCAGTACTTC.

The genes are TRBV28 and TRBJ2-5, with 9 bases identical to TRBD1. V dropped 5 bases and J dropped 5; count of bases not matched to a gene: 6. This CDR3 is 14 amino acids long. Looked up from germline, CDR1 is MDHEN and CDR2 is SYDVKM. CDR3 residues: CASSPRTGAETQYF. The CDR3 region has the DNA TGTGCCAGCAGTCCCCGGACAGGGGCGGAGACCCAGTACTTC.